This TCR beta chain was identified in a study of Graves' ophthalmopathy and Graves' hyperthyroidism. Study details: Before any treatment, peripheral blood was taken at the initial diagnosis.

This clonotype was counted ten times or more. The antigen remains unidentified. Investigators amplified TCR beta CDR3 regions from RNA transcripts. First-round RT-PCR relied on HTBI primers, and a second-round multiplex PCR came next. TCRdb called the multiplex PCR reads again in MiXCR, with one record for every CDR3 protein. Of hundreds of thousands of distinct CDR3 sequences detected, roughly two fifths appear once; the ten largest clones hold 44%. V shed 3 bases and J shed 5 bases, with 13 bases lying between them. Germline V gene sequence: CDR1 SQVTM, CDR2 ANQGSEA. The CDR3 consists of 13 residues. Notes on the study in general: The model predicted ophthalmopathy progression with around 70% sensitivity and around 74% specificity. Thyroid clonotypes that were expanded above 0.001 frequency mostly also appeared in blood.

Physicians reached a diagnosis by relying on clinical symptoms, serum thyroxine, TRAb, thyroid ultrasound and orbital computed tomography. The source material was peripheral blood. The gene calls are TRBV29-1 and TRBJ1-2; D call uncertain. This sequence originates from an adult man with Graves' ophthalmopathy. Here the CDR3 DNA reads TGCAGCGTTGAGTCTCCAGTGGGTTATGGCTACACCTTC. It encodes CSVESPVGYGYTF.